Listed here are 18 T cell receptor beta chains from one sample, sequenced in a study of cytomegalovirus exposure and HLA in healthy donors. The data were produced by immunoSEQ multiplex PCR, yet TCRdb's version contains in-frame clones alone and is incomplete. The data show 90,000 or so clones, 85% seen once. The sample taken for sequencing was PBMCs. Receptors originate from a man between 18 and 29 years old in good health and CMV-seropositive.

The chain couples TRBV28 to TRBJ2-2; TRBD1 matches at 7 bases. J was trimmed by 2 bases and V by 5 bases; bases with no gene match: 8. Looked up from germline, CDR1 is MDHEN and CDR2 is SYDVKM. This CDR3 region has 16 residues. CDR3 DNA sequence: TGTGCCAGCAGTACCCCGGACAGGACCAACACCGGGGAGCTGTTTTTT. The encoded protein is CASSTPDRTNTGELFF.

The chain joins TRBV27 to TRBJ1-5; unclear D gene. V dropped 3 bases and J dropped 3 bases, with 6 bases sitting between them. The CDR3 has 13 residues. Germline V CDR1 and CDR2: MNHEY, SMNVEV (reference sequence). In DNA form, the CDR3 reads TGTGCCAGCAGTTTCTTCCCCAATCAGCCCCAGCATTTT. This codes for CASSFFPNQPQHF.

This clone appeared a single time. The rearrangement links TRBV28 to TRBJ2-7; 8 bases are a match to TRBD1. The CDR3 extends over 14 amino acids. J lost 5 bases, V lost 4 bases, and 7 bases had no gene match. Germline CDR1 MDHEN, CDR2 SYDVKM. The CDR3 bases are TGTGCCAGCAGTTCCGGACAGGGCGGCGACGAGCAGTACGTC. Amino acids: CASSSGQGGDEQYV.

This chain connects TRBV11-3 to TRBJ1-4; 9 bases match TRBD1. Unmatched junction bases numbered 5, after V lost 4 bases and J lost 8 bases. The CDR3 is 14 amino acids. Germline V lookup: CDR1 SGHNT, CDR2 YENEEA. The CDR3 region is CASSSQGTGEKLFF. The CDR3, as DNA: TGTGCCAGCAGCTCACAAGGGACAGGGGAAAAACTGTTTTTT.

V and J are TRBV6-1 and TRBJ1-2; D perhaps matches TRBD1 (6 bases). V gave up 6 bases and J gave up 4 bases, with 18 bases separating them. The CDR3 is 15 amino acids. Germline V gene lookup returns CDR1 MNHNS and CDR2 SASEGT. CDR3 in amino acids: CASSDGQSSFYGYTF. The CDR3 nucleotides are TGTGCCAGCAGCGACGGACAGTCTTCTTTCTATGGCTACACCTTC.

The chain uses TRBV29-1 and TRBJ2-2; 9 bases agree with TRBD1. Trimming removed 7 bases from V and 0 bases from J; junction bases left unmatched: 3. The CDR3 has 14 residues. CDR1 SQVTM and CDR2 ANQGSEA come from the germline V gene. The CDR3 loop is CSGGQGPNTGELFF. The CDR3 DNA follows: TGCAGCGGGGGACAGGGACCGAACACCGGGGAGCTGTTTTTT.

The chain is built from TRBV5-6 and TRBJ2-3, with 13 bases aligning to TRBD2. The CDR3 extends over 15 amino acids. The junction had 3 bases not matched to a gene; V was cut back by 2 bases and J by 6 bases. The germline V gene has CDR1 SGHDT and CDR2 YYEEEE. In nucleotides, the CDR3 is TGTGCCAGCAGCTTCGGACTAGCGGGAGTGGATACGCAGTATTTT. Encoded protein: CASSFGLAGVDTQYF.

The CDR3 DNA reads as TGTGCCAGCAGTGAAACTAGCGGCGATATCTACGAGCAGTACTTC. It specifies CASSETSGDIYEQYF. This chain links TRBV6-1 with TRBJ2-7, with TRBD2 matching 8 bases. CDR1 MNHNS and CDR2 SASEGT come from the germline V gene. The CDR3 extends over 15 amino acids. The V segment lost 2 bases and the J segment 3 bases; nucleotides outside the gene matches: 6.

V is TRBV5-1 and J is TRBJ2-2; 9 bases fit TRBD1. The ends lost 1 base at V and 1 base at J; junction bases unmatched: 5. This CDR3 is 17 amino acids long. The V gene's germline CDR1 is SGHRS and CDR2 YFSETQ. The CDR3, as DNA: TGCGCCAGCAGCTTGCCCTGGGGACAGGGGAACACCGGGGAGCTGTTTTTT. Amino acid sequence: CASSLPWGQGNTGELFF.

The chain couples TRBV27 to TRBJ1-1; D uncertain. Germline CDR1 reads MNHEY; CDR2 reads SMNVEV (reference sequence). V lost 8 bases and J 0 bases, leaving 4 bases between the germline ends. This CDR3 has 11 amino acids. The DNA for the CDR3 is TGTGCCAGCGTCATGAACACTGAAGCTTTCTTT. Its protein product is CASVMNTEAFF.

V is TRBV5-1 and J is TRBJ2-3; 8 bases agree with TRBD2. CDR3 length equals 15 residues. Trimming at V came to 4 bases and at J to 5 bases, leaving 9 bases not matched to a gene. CDR1 and CDR2 from the germline V gene are SGHRS and YFSETQ. The CDR3 nucleotides read TGCGCCAGCAGCATTGAACCGGGAGGGTTAGATACGCAGTATTTT. As protein: CASSIEPGGLDTQYF.

V and J are TRBV15 and TRBJ2-1; possible D gene TRBD2, 6 bases. The germline CDR1 and CDR2 sequences are LNHNV and YYDKDF (reference sequence). The CDR3 is 14 amino acids. V gave up 0 bases and J gave up 8 bases, with 11 bases separating them. This CDR3 is CATSRDLTGDEQFF. CDR3 DNA sequence: TGTGCCACCAGCAGAGATTTAACGGGGGATGAGCAGTTCTTC.

The chain employs TRBV5-8 and TRBJ2-7; 9 positions match TRBD2. This CDR3 spans 16 amino acids. The germline CDR1 and CDR2 sequences are SGHTS and YDEGEE. With 4 bases clipped from V and 6 bases from J, the junction kept 14 bases outside the gene matches. The CDR3 DNA reads as TGTGCCAGCAGCGAGCCCGGGACTAGCAGCGAGGGCGAGCAGTACGTC. Translation gives CASSEPGTSSEGEQYV.

This chain joins TRBV4-2 and TRBJ1-4; TRBD1 matches at 8 bases. The junction had 14 bases not matched to a gene; V was cut back by 0 bases and J by 5 bases. This CDR3 has 19 residues. The germline V gene encodes CDR1 LGHNA and CDR2 YNFKEQ. The CDR3 nucleotides are TGTGCCAGCAGCCAAGATCTTTTGACAGGGGTTGGCGGCAATGAAAAACTGTTTTTT. It specifies CASSQDLLTGVGGNEKLFF.

The chain combines TRBV6-1 with TRBJ2-7, with D tentatively TRBD1 (6 bases). V was clipped by 5 bases and J by 3 bases, with 11 bases between them. The germline V gene has CDR1 MNHNS and CDR2 SASEGT. The CDR3 covers 13 residues. The CDR3 is CASSLRDIYEQYV. CDR3 in DNA: TGTGCCAGCAGTCTCAGGGACATCTACGAGCAGTACGTC.

The chain is built from TRBV7-9 and TRBJ2-1, with D unresolved. The CDR3 extends over 13 amino acids. Per the germline V gene, CDR1 is SEHNR and CDR2 is FQNEAQ (reference sequence). Trimming stripped 6 bases from V and 0 bases from J, with 6 bases between. In DNA form, the CDR3 reads TGTGCCAGCAGTGAGGTCTCCTACAATGAGCAGTTCTTC. The encoded protein is CASSEVSYNEQFF.

The chain is built from TRBV4-1 and TRBJ2-7, with TRBD1 matching 9 bases. The CDR3 extends over 14 amino acids. Germline V gives CDR1 MGHRA, CDR2 YSYEKL. J gave up 5 bases and V 4 bases, and 6 bases lay outside the gene matches. In DNA form, the CDR3 reads TGCGCCAGCAGCCTCCGGACAGGGGAGGACGAGCAGTACTTC. Protein sequence: CASSLRTGEDEQYF.

This chain joins TRBV2 and TRBJ2-1, with TRBD1 matching over 7 bases. Germline V CDR1 and CDR2: SNHLY, FYNNEI. The J segment lost 6 bases and the V segment lost 6 bases, leaving 5 bases of the junction unmatched. This CDR3 has 13 residues. The CDR3 DNA reads as TGTGCCAGCAGATTGCCAGGGGGCAATGAGCAGTTCTTC. Translation: CASRLPGGNEQFF.